These 18 T cell receptor beta chains were all obtained from the same sample, sequenced in a study of T cell repertoires in cytomegalovirus infection. Antigens for these TCRs are unknown. Using its own MiXCR run on the reads, TCRdb lists one record per CDR3 protein. The data contain about a million distinct CDR3 sequences, approximately 33% of them singletons. Sequencing used cultured CD8+ T cells from PBMCs, obtained from culture after CMV antigen stimulation. The receptors stem from a human donor in good health (CMV status not recorded). Some clones in this sample may be carry-over from other donors' samples.

Ten or more counts support this clonotype. The chain combines TRBV6-2 or TRBV6-3 with TRBJ2-1; TRBD2 agrees at 7 bases. Germline CDR1 and CDR2: MNHEY and SVGEGT. This CDR3 is 15 amino acids long. V shed 1 base and J 6 bases; nucleotides not matched to a gene: 6. CDR3 sequence (DNA): TGTGCCAGCAGTTACTTGGCGGGGGACGGCAATGAGCAGTTCTTC. Amino acids: CASSYLAGDGNEQFF.

The V call is TRBV9, the J call TRBJ2-2; TRBD2 matches 14 bases. V lost 4 bases, J lost 2 bases, and 4 bases stayed unmatched. The CDR3 has 17 amino acids. Germline CDR1 SGDLS, CDR2 YYNGEE. The CDR3 DNA is TGTGCCAGCAGCCCGGGACTAGCGGGGGCAAACACCGGGGAGCTGTTTTTT. Amino acids: CASSPGLAGANTGELFF.

The chain combines TRBV5-8 with TRBJ1-2; tentatively, D is TRBD1 (5 bases). The germline V and J ends were trimmed by 2 bases and 3 bases, with 11 bases remaining between them. Germline V gene sequence: CDR1 SGHTS, CDR2 YDEGEE. This CDR3 spans 14 amino acids. In DNA form, the CDR3 reads TGTGCCAGCAGCTTCGGGGGGGATTACTATGGCTACACCTTC. Its protein product is CASSFGGDYYGYTF.

The genes are TRBV7-6 and TRBJ1-1; 12 nucleotides line up with TRBD1. This CDR3 has 16 amino acids. Per the germline V gene, CDR1 is SGHVS and CDR2 is FNYEAQ. With V trimmed by 5 bases and J by 6 bases, 10 bases remained unmatched. CDR3 region: CASSPGTGGAGAEAFF. CDR3 DNA: TGTGCCAGCAGCCCCGGGACAGGGGGCGCGGGGGCTGAAGCTTTCTTT.

This clonotype has a handful of counts. This chain links TRBV11-2 with TRBJ2-6; D is undetermined. Germline V gene sequence: CDR1 SGHAT, CDR2 FQNNGV. Trimming cost V 5 bases and J 14 bases, with 10 bases left between them. The CDR3 is made up of 11 amino acids. In DNA, the CDR3 is TGTGCCAGCAGCCCGGGCGGCTTCCTGACTTTC. Its translation is CASSPGGFLTF.

This clonotype occurred many times. The chain employs TRBV7-2 and TRBJ1-3; D unresolved. V dropped 5 bases and J dropped 4 bases, with 15 bases sitting between them. Looked up from germline, CDR1 is SGHTA and CDR2 is FQGNSA. CDR3 length: 15 residues. CDR3 nucleotides: TGTGCCAGCAGCCTAAAGGAGATATACGGAAACACCATATATTTT. It translates to CASSLKEIYGNTIYF.

This chain joins TRBV7-9 and TRBJ2-6, with D perhaps matching TRBD1 or TRBD2 (7 bases each). V lost 5 bases and J lost 0, with 17 bases in between. The CDR3 sequence is 18 residues long. Germline values: CDR1 SEHNR, CDR2 FQNEAQ (reference sequence). The CDR3 region has the DNA TGTGCCAGCAGCACCTACAGGGGAGGGTTCTCTGGGGCCAACGTCCTGACTTTC. It translates to CASSTYRGGFSGANVLTF.

This sequence joins TRBV5-5 and TRBJ2-5; possible D gene TRBD2, 6 bases. The CDR3 spans 16 residues. Deletions cut 0 bases from V and 7 bases from J, with 19 bases between. Looked up from germline, CDR1 is SGHKS and CDR2 is YYEKEE (reference sequence). The CDR3 coding sequence is TGTGCCAGCAGCTTGGCCCCGGGTCCCCCGGAGGGGACCCAGTACTTC. It encodes CASSLAPGPPEGTQYF.

CDR3 loop: CSVSPPGANYGYTF. CDR3 bases: TGCAGCGTGAGCCCGCCCGGAGCTAACTATGGCTACACCTTC. The V gene is TRBV29-1, the J gene TRBJ1-2, with D unresolved. The CDR3 has 14 amino acids. In germline, CDR1 is SQVTM, CDR2 ANQGSEA. V was clipped by 6 bases and J by 0 bases, with 14 bases between them.

This clonotype was found a few times. The chain employs TRBV12-3 or TRBV12-4 and TRBJ1-5, with D perhaps matching TRBD1 (5 bases). V lost 11 bases and J 0 bases, leaving 20 bases between the germline ends. The CDR3 length is 16 residues. The CDR3 DNA follows: TGTGCCTGCCAATCCCAGGGTCCTTATAGCAATCAGCCCCAGCATTTT. Translating gives CACQSQGPYSNQPQHF.

This clonotype has only a few counts. V and J are TRBV12-3 or TRBV12-4 and TRBJ1-6, with D possibly TRBD1 on 6 matching bases. Trimming took 3 bases from V and 5 from J, leaving 32 bases between them. This CDR3 region has 22 residues. The CDR3 spells CASSFLFPFGGTGSNNNSPLHF. CDR3 sequence (DNA): TGTGCCAGCAGTTTTTTATTCCCCTTTGGGGGCACAGGGTCCAATAATAATTCACCCCTCCACTTT.

The CDR3 DNA follows: TGTGCCAGCAGCTTAGCGGGGAGTAACGAGCAGTACTTC. It specifies CASSLAGSNEQYF. The V gene is TRBV7-9, the J gene TRBJ2-7, with a weak D call TRBD2 (5 bases). CDR3 length equals 13 residues. With 0 bases removed from V and 5 bases from J, the gap between germline ends came to 8 bases. Germline lookup yields CDR1 SEHNR and CDR2 FQNEAQ (reference sequence).

The sample holds many counts of this clonotype. V gene TRBV7-9 combines with J gene TRBJ2-5; no firm D call. Germline loops: CDR1 SEHNR, CDR2 FQNEAQ (reference sequence). The V end lost 0 bases, the J end lost 4 bases, and 3 bases lay between the germline ends. This CDR3 is built from 12 residues. The CDR3 bases are TGTGCCAGCAGCTTAGCGGGAGAGACCCAGTACTTC. This translates into CASSLAGETQYF.

This clonotype was seen a few times. V usage is TRBV20-1 and J usage is TRBJ2-1; possibly TRBD1 for D (5 bases). CDR1 and CDR2 (germline): DFQATT, SNEGSKA (reference sequence). Between the trimmed V and J ends, which lost 3 bases and 3 bases, there was a span of 12 bases. This CDR3 is 14 amino acids long. The CDR3 protein is CSARGQDHYNEQFF. The CDR3 DNA sequence: TGCAGTGCTAGGGGGCAGGATCACTACAATGAGCAGTTCTTC.

This clonotype was found a few times. This chain uses TRBV2 with TRBJ1-1; D unresolved. The V end was cut by 8 bases, the J end by 7 bases, with 11 bases between. The CDR3 length is 11 residues. Germline V gene data show CDR1 as SNHLY and CDR2 as FYNNEI. CDR3 bases: TGTGCCAGCCCCCGGGGAAATGAAGCTTTCTTT. Translating it yields CASPRGNEAFF.

This clonotype was recorded at least ten times. The rearrangement joins TRBV7-2 to TRBJ2-1; D is undetermined. The germline V gene has CDR1 SGHTA and CDR2 FQGNSA. CDR3 length equals 11 residues. Deletions cut 0 bases from V and 8 bases from J, with 2 bases between. CDR3: CASSLAYEQFF. The CDR3 nucleotides read TGTGCCAGCAGCTTAGCTTATGAGCAGTTCTTC.

The chain carries TRBV10-3 and TRBJ1-2, with 11 bases matching TRBD1. CDR3 length: 14 amino acids. Germline CDR1 and CDR2: ENHRY and SYGVKD. Trimming took 11 bases from V and 3 from J; bases not matched to a gene: 8. The CDR3 sequence is CASAGTGGDYGYTF. For the CDR3, the DNA is TGTGCCTCAGCCGGGACAGGGGGAGACTATGGCTACACCTTC.

The chain links TRBV6-5 to TRBJ2-5; the D gene could be TRBD1 or TRBD2 (7 bases each). V lost 0 bases and J 5 bases, leaving 13 bases between the germline ends. CDR3 size: 15 residues. Per the germline V gene, CDR1 is MNHEY and CDR2 is SVGAGI. CDR3 nucleotide sequence: TGTGCCAGCAGTTACTCCGCAGGGGGAGGGGAGACCCAGTACTTC. Translating gives CASSYSAGGGETQYF.